These 32 T cell receptor beta chains were all obtained from the same sample, sequenced in a study of tumor-infiltrating lymphocytes in primary liver carcinoma. The source material, about 19-30 mg of unsorted bulk tissue, was used to co-extract RNA and DNA. From around 500 ng total RNA, TCR beta cDNA was generated with a primer in the constant region. Construction of TCR beta libraries relied on three successive nested multiplex PCR rounds employing slightly modified ARM-PCR. Each of the first two PCR rounds ran roughly 9 cycles with TRBV1-TRBV30 forward and C-beta reverse primers. TCRdb re-derived calls from the multiplex PCR reads in MiXCR, one entry per CDR3 protein. Of 95,000 to 150,000 distinct CDR3 sequences in the sample, around two thirds were seen once. The sample consisted of tumor-adjacent normal liver tissue. These TCRs come from a woman aged 60-70 years with primary liver carcinoma and hepatitis B virus infection.

A note on this clonotype: This may arise from a read error, as a much more abundant clone is one base away. The V and J genes are TRBV5-1 and TRBJ2-7; a possible D gene is TRBD2 (6 bases). Germline CDR1 and CDR2: SGHRS and YFSETQ. The CDR3 length is 18 residues. Here the CDR3 DNA reads TGCGCCAGCAGCAAGACTAGAGGGATTCCCCGAAGCTCCTACGAGCAGTGCTTC. Translation: CASSKTRGIPRSSYEQCF.

A remark on this clonotype: A much larger clonotype is one base distant, so this may be a read error. This sequence joins TRBV28 and TRBJ1-2, with no clear D. Germline CDR1 reads MDHEN; CDR2 reads SYDVKM. The CDR3 sequence is 11 residues long. Here the CDR3 reads CAGSTRRGYTF. The CDR3 DNA sequence: TGTGCCGGCAGTACCAGGAGGGGCTACACCTTC.

As regards this clonotype: Germline is not matched at one junction end, which may reflect a read error. The chain joins TRBV5-4 to TRBJ2-5; the D gene is possibly TRBD1 (6 bases). The germline CDR1 and CDR2 sequences are SGHNT and YYREEE (reference sequence). The CDR3 is 15 amino acids. The CDR3 DNA reads as TGTGCCAGCAGTCAGGGGATAGCCAACCAAGAGACCGAGTACTTC. It encodes CASSQGIANQETEYF.

Comments on this clonotype: A much more abundant neighbour one base away suggests this may be a read error. CDR3 sequence (DNA): TGTGCCAGCAGCTCAAACAGGGGAACGGGGCACGAGCAGTACTTC. Protein sequence: CASSSNRGTGHEQYF. The chain couples TRBV7-9 to TRBJ2-7, with TRBD1 matching 7 bases. Germline values: CDR1 SEHNR, CDR2 FQNEAQ (reference sequence). Trimming removed 4 bases from V and 5 bases from J; junction bases left unmatched: 11. There are 15 residues in the CDR3.

By sample fraction, this clonotype is medium-sized. The V gene is TRBV11-1, the J gene TRBJ2-7; D may be TRBD1 or TRBD2 (5 bases each). CDR3 length equals 16 residues. Germline assignment: CDR1 SGHAT and CDR2 FQDESV (reference sequence). V was shortened by 5 bases and J by 0 bases, with 17 bases between the two germline ends. CDR3 sequence: CASSPNGAGSSYEQYF. The CDR3, as DNA: TGTGCCAGCAGCCCCAACGGGGCAGGGAGCTCCTACGAGCAGTACTTC.

V gene TRBV5-1 combines with J gene TRBJ2-4, with 14 bases aligning to TRBD2. V shed 6 bases and J 1 base; nucleotides not matched to a gene: 12. Per the germline V gene, CDR1 is SGHRS and CDR2 is YFSETQ. The CDR3 has 19 residues. The CDR3 loop reads CASNPSGLAGVEAKNIQYF. The CDR3 coding sequence is TGCGCCAGCAACCCCTCGGGACTAGCGGGAGTGGAGGCCAAAAACATTCAGTACTTC.

With respect to this clonotype: It is likely a read error, because the conserved phenylalanine at the end of the CDR3 is missing. This chain uses TRBV30 with TRBJ2-1; D is perhaps TRBD2 (6 bases). CDR1 and CDR2 from the germline V gene are GTSNPN and SVGIG (reference sequence). Trimming took 4 bases from V and 3 from J, leaving 31 bases between them. There are 20 residues in the CDR3. The CDR3 spells CAWTPSRGGKVLFGYNEQFL. CDR3 in DNA: TGTGCCTGGACCCCCTCTCGGGGCGGGAAAGTTTTGTTCGGCTACAATGAGCAGTTCCTC.

About this clonotype itself: With a much larger clone just one base away, this may be a read error. Given the absence of the conserved phenylalanine or tryptophan at the CDR3 end, a read error is likely. The chain carries TRBV12-3 or TRBV12-4 and TRBJ2-7, with D perhaps TRBD1 (6 bases). Deletions cut 4 bases from V and 3 bases from J, with 19 bases between. This CDR3 has 16 residues. The CDR3: CASSSQGISRNYEQYL. The CDR3 coding sequence is TGTGCCAGCAGTTCACAGGGTATCTCCCGGAACTACGAGCAGTACCTC.

This clonotype has only a few counts. With a much larger clone just one base away, this may be a read error. CDR3 in amino acids: CASSPYVGGGNGELFF. The DNA for the CDR3 is TGTGCCAGCTCCCCCTACGTAGGGGGCGGGAACGGGGAGCTGTTTTTT. The chain carries TRBV6-1 and TRBJ2-2; D may be TRBD1 (7 bases). Trimming removed 8 bases at V and 7 bases at J, with 23 bases between. The V gene's germline CDR1 is MNHNS and CDR2 SASEGT. The CDR3 loop spans 16 amino acids.

The V gene is TRBV5-6, the J gene TRBJ2-3; weak D call: TRBD2 (5 bases). The CDR3 contains 14 residues. V lost 2 bases to trimming and J lost 5 bases, with 12 bases between them. The V gene's germline CDR1 is SGHDT and CDR2 YYEEEE. Written as DNA, the CDR3 is TGTGCCAGCAGCTTAGCACTAGTGGGAGATACGCAGTATTTT. The encoded protein is CASSLALVGDTQYF.

About this clonotype itself: The conserved phenylalanine or tryptophan normally closing the CDR3 is absent here, so this likely arose from a read error. The genes are TRBV6-6 and TRBJ1-1, with 8 bases fitting TRBD1. Germline assignment: CDR1 MNHNY and CDR2 SVGAGI (reference sequence). CDR3 length: 16 amino acids. Trimming at V came to 4 bases and at J to 8 bases, leaving 15 bases not matched to a gene. CDR3 residues: CASSSFGTGGGPEAFS. CDR3 bases: TGTGCCAGCAGTTCTTTCGGTACAGGGGGGGGACCAGAAGCTTTCTCT.

Regarding this clonotype: The junction departs from germline at one end; a sequencing error may be responsible. This chain connects TRBV14 to TRBJ2-3; 8 bases are a match to TRBD1. This CDR3 spans 20 amino acids. Germline V lookup: CDR1 SGHDN, CDR2 FVKESK. The CDR3 sequence: CGSSQAARRTGYTRTDTQSF. CDR3 nucleotide sequence: TGTGGCAGCAGCCAAGCTGCCAGAAGGACAGGGTATACTCGGACAGATACGCAGTCTTTT.

A note on this clonotype: Mismatch with germline at one junction end may stem from a read error. V is TRBV14 and J is TRBJ2-5; D is ambiguous. CDR3 length: 13 residues. The germline CDR1 and CDR2 sequences are SGHDN and FVKESK. CDR3 loop: CASGQGHDMHQYF. As DNA, the CDR3 is TGTGCCAGCGGCCAAGGCCACGACATGCACCAGTACTTC.

As regards this clonotype: It may be a read error: a sequence one base away is much more abundant. The CDR3 nucleotides read TGTGCCAGCAGTTCCCCCCGGAGAGGGAGGGGCGCAGATACGCAGTATTTT. Its protein product is CASSSPRRGRGADTQYF. The J gene is TRBJ2-3, the V gene TRBV6-2 or TRBV6-3; 7 bases agree with TRBD2. Per germline, CDR1 MNHEY and CDR2 SVGEGT. The J segment lost 4 bases and the V segment lost 4 bases, leaving 14 bases of the junction unmatched. The CDR3 runs 17 residues.

This clonotype was counted at least ten times. The CDR3 DNA follows: TGTGCCAGCAGCTTCGGAGGCACAGATACGCAGTATTTT. It encodes CASSFGGTDTQYF. The chain uses TRBV7-8 and TRBJ2-3; D not resolved. Trimming took 3 bases from V and 1 from J, leaving 5 bases between them. Germline CDR1 is SGHVS and CDR2 is FQNEAQ. This CDR3 spans 13 amino acids.

As to this clonotype: An end of the junction differs from the germline gene, which may be a read error. The rearrangement joins TRBV4-3 to TRBJ1-6; 10 bases match TRBD1. From germline, CDR1 is LGHNA and CDR2 YSLEER. This CDR3 spans 16 amino acids. DNA of the CDR3: TGCACCAGCAGCTGCTGGGACAGGGGAAGGAATTCACCCCTCCACTTT. Translated: CTSSCWDRGRNSPLHF.

Worth noting for this clonotype: With a much larger clone just one base away, this may be a read error. This chain connects TRBV12-3 or TRBV12-4 to TRBJ2-1; D call uncertain. Trimming removed 6 bases at V and 4 bases at J, with 13 bases between. This CDR3 is 14 amino acids long. CDR3 DNA: TGTGCCAGCAGCCTGCGAGTGGAATACAATGAGCAGTTCTTC. This sequence encodes CASSLRVEYNEQFF.

In the case of this clonotype: The junction shows a germline mismatch at one end, possibly a read error. The V gene is TRBV5-4, the J gene TRBJ2-5; 7 nucleotides align to TRBD1. Germline CDR1 is SGHNT and CDR2 is YYREEE (reference sequence). This CDR3 has 16 amino acids. The CDR3 sequence: CASSLVWDSAQETQHF. The CDR3 DNA reads TGTGCCAGCAGCTTGGTCTGGGACAGCGCCCAAGAGACCCAGCACTTC.

Details on this clonotype: The germline gene is not matched at one end of the junction; a read error may be the cause. This chain joins TRBV4-1 and TRBJ2-7; D uncertain. This CDR3 is built from 14 residues. Germline CDR1 and CDR2: MGHRA and YSYEKL. As DNA, the CDR3 is TGCGCCAGCAGCCAAGTTGTTGCCCCCTACGAACAGTACTTC. This encodes CASSQVVAPYEQYF.

This clonotype was recorded many times. The gene calls are TRBV12-3 or TRBV12-4 and TRBJ2-3, with unresolved D. The CDR3 has 13 residues. Trimming took off 4 bases at V and 4 bases at J, with 9 bases between the two ends. The DNA of the CDR3 is TGTGCCAGCAGTTCGAGTGGCCCAGATACGCAGTATTTT. Translated, it gives CASSSSGPDTQYF.

In regard to this clonotype: Germline and junction disagree at one end, which may indicate a read error. The chain employs TRBV6-2 or TRBV6-3 and TRBJ1-5; no reliable D call. This CDR3 spans 14 amino acids. Germline V gene data show CDR1 as MNHEY and CDR2 as SVGEGT. CDR3 sequence reads: CASSYGAGNEPQHF. The CDR3 region has the DNA TGTGCCAGTAGTTACGGCGCCGGCAATGAGCCCCAGCATTTT.

The chain links TRBV11-2 to TRBJ2-3; either TRBD1 or TRBD2 may supply D (5 bases each). Germline assignment: CDR1 SGHAT and CDR2 FQNNGV. Trimming took 1 base from V and 12 from J, leaving 14 bases between them. This CDR3 has 13 amino acids. The CDR3 spells CASSLVGVQGQYF. In nucleotides, the CDR3 is TGTGCCAGCAGCTTAGTGGGGGTGCAGGGACAGTATTTT.

The sample holds a few counts of this clonotype. The junction departs from the called germline gene at one end, perhaps through a read error. The chain couples TRBV4-1 to TRBJ1-2; weak D call: TRBD1 (5 bases). The CDR3 is 15 amino acids. Germline loops: CDR1 MGHRA, CDR2 YSYEKL. The CDR3 DNA reads as TGTGCCAGCAGCCAAGATTCAGGGCCTGACTATGACTACACCTTC. Protein product: CASSQDSGPDYDYTF.

As to this clonotype: The conserved final phenylalanine or tryptophan is absent from the CDR3, which likely points to a read error. The V gene is TRBV29-1, the J gene TRBJ2-3; D is undetermined. V was shortened by 5 bases and J by 2 bases, with 17 bases between the two germline ends. The CDR3 contains 15 residues. Germline CDR1 and CDR2: SQVTM and ANQGSEA. The CDR3 loop is CSVFRLAVLTDTQYL. The CDR3 DNA is TGCAGCGTTTTTCGACTGGCTGTTCTCACAGATACGCAGTATCTT.

About this clonotype: One end of the junction varies from germline; a read error may be responsible. The V call is TRBV29-1, the J call TRBJ2-5; D unresolved. Per germline, CDR1 SQVTM and CDR2 ANQGSEA. The CDR3 is 11 amino acids. The CDR3 loop reads CSVKCQETQYF. Here the CDR3 DNA reads TGCAGCGTGAAATGCCAAGAGACTCAGTACTTC.

The genes are TRBV7-9 and TRBJ1-5; D is unclear. V was clipped by 5 bases and J by 6 bases, with 11 bases between them. The V gene's germline CDR1 is SEHNR and CDR2 FQNEAQ (reference sequence). This CDR3 spans 13 amino acids. The CDR3 protein is CASSLRGGQPQHF. The CDR3 DNA reads TGTGCCAGCAGCCTACGGGGAGGTCAGCCCCAGCATTTT.

As regards this clonotype: The junction and the germline gene differ at one end; a read error may be behind it. The CDR3: CAGSEFGGLSYNEHFF. Here the CDR3 DNA reads TGTGCCGGCAGTGAATTTGGGGGTCTCAGCTACAATGAGCATTTCTTC. The chain is built from TRBV6-1 and TRBJ2-1, with D possibly being TRBD1 or TRBD2 (5 bases each). Germline V gene data show CDR1 as MNHNS and CDR2 as SASEGT. The CDR3 contains 16 residues.

The gene calls are TRBV11-2 and TRBJ1-2; D possibly corresponds to TRBD1 (5 bases). Germline V lookup: CDR1 SGHAT, CDR2 FQNNGV. This CDR3 is built from 14 residues. With 11 bases removed from V and 0 bases from J, the gap between germline ends came to 16 bases. The DNA for the CDR3 is TGTGCCGGGAGCATTTCACAGGCTAACTATGGCTACACCTTC. This translates into CAGSISQANYGYTF.

About this clonotype itself: An end of the junction differs from the germline gene, which may be a read error. The V call is TRBV15, the J call TRBJ2-1; 7 nucleotides match TRBD2. This CDR3 has 16 residues. Germline V lookup: CDR1 LNHNV, CDR2 YYDKDF (reference sequence). CDR3 loop: CATSSSGLDRNNEQFF. In DNA form, the CDR3 reads TGTGCCACAAGCAGCTCTGGACTAGATCGAAACAATGAGCAGTTCTTC.

For this clonotype: A much more abundant neighbour one base away suggests this may be a read error. The chain employs TRBV7-9 and TRBJ2-1, with 7 bases matching TRBD2. There are 15 residues in the CDR3. Germline V CDR1 and CDR2: SEHNR, FQNEAQ (reference sequence). CDR3 nucleotides: TGTGTCAGCAGCTTCCCCGAGCTAGCGGACAATGAGCAGTTCTTC. Protein product: CVSSFPELADNEQFF.

Points on this clonotype: The junction differs from germline at one of its ends, possibly a read error. The CDR3 DNA reads as TGCGCCAGCGGCTTGGCTGTAGGGTGGACTGAAGCTTTCTTT. This translates into CASGLAVGWTEAFF. The V and J genes are TRBV5-1 and TRBJ1-1; unclear D gene. Per the germline V gene, CDR1 is SGHRS and CDR2 is YFSETQ. The CDR3 loop spans 14 amino acids.

The rearrangement uses TRBV6-1 and TRBJ2-3; D remains ambiguous. Germline values: CDR1 MNHNS, CDR2 SASEGT. The CDR3 sequence is 14 residues long. Trimming left V 0 bases short and J 4 bases short, with 8 bases between. The CDR3 sequence is CASSEAQSPDTQYF. The CDR3 DNA reads TGTGCCAGCAGTGAAGCTCAGTCACCAGATACGCAGTATTTT.